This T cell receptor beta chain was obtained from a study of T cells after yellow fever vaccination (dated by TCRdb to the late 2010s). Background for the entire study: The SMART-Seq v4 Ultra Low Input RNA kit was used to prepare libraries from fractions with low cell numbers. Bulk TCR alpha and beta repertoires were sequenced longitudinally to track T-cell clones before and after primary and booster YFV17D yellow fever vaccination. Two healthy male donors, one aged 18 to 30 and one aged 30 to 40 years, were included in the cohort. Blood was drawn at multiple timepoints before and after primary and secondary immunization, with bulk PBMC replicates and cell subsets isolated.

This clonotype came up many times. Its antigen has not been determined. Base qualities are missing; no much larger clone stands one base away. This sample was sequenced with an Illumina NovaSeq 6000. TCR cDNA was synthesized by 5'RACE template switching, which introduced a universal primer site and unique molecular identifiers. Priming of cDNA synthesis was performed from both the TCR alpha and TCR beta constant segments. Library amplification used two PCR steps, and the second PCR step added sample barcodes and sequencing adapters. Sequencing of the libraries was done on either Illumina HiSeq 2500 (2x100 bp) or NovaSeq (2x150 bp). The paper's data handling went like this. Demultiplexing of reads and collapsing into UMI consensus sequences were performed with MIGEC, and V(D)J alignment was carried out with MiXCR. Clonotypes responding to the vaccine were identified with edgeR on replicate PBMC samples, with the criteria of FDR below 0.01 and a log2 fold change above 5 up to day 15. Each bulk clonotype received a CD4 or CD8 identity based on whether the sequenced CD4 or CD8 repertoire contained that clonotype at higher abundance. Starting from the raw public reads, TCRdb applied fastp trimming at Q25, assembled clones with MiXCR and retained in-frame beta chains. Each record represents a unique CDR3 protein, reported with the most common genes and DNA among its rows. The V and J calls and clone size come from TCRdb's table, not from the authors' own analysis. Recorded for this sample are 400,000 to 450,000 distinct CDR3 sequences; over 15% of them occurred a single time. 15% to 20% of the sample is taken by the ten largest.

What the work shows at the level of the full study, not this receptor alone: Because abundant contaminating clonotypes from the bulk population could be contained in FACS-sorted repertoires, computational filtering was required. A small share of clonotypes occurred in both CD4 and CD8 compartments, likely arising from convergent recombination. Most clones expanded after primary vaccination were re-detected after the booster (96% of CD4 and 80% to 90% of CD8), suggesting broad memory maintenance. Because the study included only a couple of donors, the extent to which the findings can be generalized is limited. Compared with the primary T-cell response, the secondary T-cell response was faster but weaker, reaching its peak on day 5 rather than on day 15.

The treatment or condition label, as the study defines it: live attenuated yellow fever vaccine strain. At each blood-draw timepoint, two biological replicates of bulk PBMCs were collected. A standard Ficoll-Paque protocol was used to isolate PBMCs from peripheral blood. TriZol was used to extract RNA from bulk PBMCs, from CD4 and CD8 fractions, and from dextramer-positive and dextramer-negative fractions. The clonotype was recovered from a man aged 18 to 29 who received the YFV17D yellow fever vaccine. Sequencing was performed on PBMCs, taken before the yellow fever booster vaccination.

The CDR3 sequence is CASSTRDYQPQHF. The DNA reads as follows: TGTGCCAGCAGCACCCGGGATTATCAGCCCCAGCATTTT. The chain was built from TRBV7-2 and TRBJ1-5, with the D gene not clear enough to name. From the germline V gene, CDR1 is SGHTA and CDR2 is FQGNSA. Including the terminal cysteine and phenylalanine, the CDR3 comprises 13 residues. The entry retains the CDR3 DNA only, 39 bases that are in frame from base 1. Cut back by 5 bases and 5 bases, the V and J ends lie 10 bases apart.